Below, 8 T cell receptor beta chains from the same sample are listed, as sequenced in a study of cytomegalovirus exposure and HLA in healthy donors. The PCR used 60 Vbeta and 13 Jbeta primers. Only in-frame clones appear in the TCRdb table, and some are missing; sequencing was by immunoSEQ multiplex PCR. The sample consists of around 200,000 clones, 77% of them appearing once. Sequenced material: PBMCs. The receptors come from a woman aged 55-69 years in good health and CMV-seropositive.

This chain connects TRBV19 to TRBJ2-3; possible D gene TRBD2, 5 bases. Deletions cut 4 bases from V and 4 bases from J, with 15 bases between. This CDR3 is 15 amino acids long. Germline CDR1 reads LNHDA; CDR2 reads SQIVND (reference sequence). CDR3 amino acids: CASSNAGPVADTQYF. The CDR3, as DNA: TGTGCCAGTAGTAATGCGGGCCCGGTGGCAGATACGCAGTATTTT.

The chain combines TRBV28 with TRBJ1-6; 7 bases line up with TRBD1. V lost 5 bases, J lost 0 bases, and 10 bases stayed unmatched. The germline V gene has CDR1 MDHEN and CDR2 SYDVKM. There are 18 residues in the CDR3. Here the CDR3 reads CASSLDRGQGSYNSPLHF. The CDR3 nucleotides read TGTGCCAGCAGTCTTGATAGGGGGCAGGGCTCCTATAATTCACCCCTCCACTTT.

The V and J genes are TRBV9 and TRBJ1-5; D is possibly TRBD1 (6 bases). Germline CDR1 SGDLS, CDR2 YYNGEE. The CDR3 consists of 16 residues. The V gene lost 0 bases and the J gene lost 6 bases, with 16 bases spanning the gap. DNA of the CDR3: TGTGCCAGCAGCGTAGATGGAGGGGGAGGGAGTCAGCCCCAGCATTTT. Translated, it gives CASSVDGGGGSQPQHF.

J is TRBJ2-2 and V is TRBV2, with a tentative D call TRBD2 (5 bases). V was clipped by 0 bases and J by 6 bases, with 5 bases between them. Germline V CDR1 and CDR2: SNHLY, FYNNEI. The CDR3 length is 13 residues. This CDR3 reads CASSEARAGELFF. The CDR3 DNA is TGTGCCAGCAGTGAAGCGCGGGCCGGGGAGCTGTTTTTT.

V gene TRBV28 combines with J gene TRBJ1-5; no definite D call. Between the trimmed V and J ends, which lost 10 bases and 1 base, there was a span of 14 bases. This CDR3 spans 14 amino acids. Germline CDR1 MDHEN, CDR2 SYDVKM. CDR3 sequence reads: CAIAPGGSNQPQHF. CDR3 bases: TGTGCCATTGCCCCCGGAGGGAGCAATCAGCCCCAGCATTTT.

This clone has more than one count but fewer than ten. This chain uses TRBV19 with TRBJ2-1; 7 nucleotides align to TRBD1. There are 16 residues in the CDR3. The germline V gene encodes CDR1 LNHDA and CDR2 SQIVND (reference sequence). Unmatched junction bases numbered 9, after V lost 7 bases and J lost 0 bases. In DNA form, the CDR3 reads TGTGCCAGTAAGGGTAGGGGGCTTGGCTCCTACAATGAGCAGTTCTTC. Amino acids: CASKGRGLGSYNEQFF.

The chain has TRBV28 and TRBJ1-6, with a tentative D call TRBD1 (5 bases). This CDR3 has 16 residues. The germline V and J ends were trimmed by 4 bases and 9 bases, with 19 bases remaining between them. The germline gives CDR1 MDHEN, CDR2 SYDVKM. The CDR3 sequence: CASSSDSVRIGSPLHF. The CDR3 DNA reads as TGTGCCAGCAGTTCCGACAGTGTCCGGATCGGTTCACCCCTCCACTTT. Full variable domain (remainder filled in from reference TRBV28 and TRBJ1-6): DVKVTQSSRYLVKRTGEKVFLECVQDMDHENMFWYRQDPGLGLRLIYFSYDVKMKEKGDIPEGYSVSREKKERFSLILESASTNQTSMYLCASSSDSVRIGSPLHFGNGTRLTVT.

The J gene is TRBJ2-7, the V gene TRBV11-3, with 8 bases aligning to TRBD2. J gave up 3 bases and V 1 base, and 5 bases lay outside the gene matches. The CDR3 is 15 residues long. Germline loops: CDR1 SGHNT, CDR2 YENEEA. The CDR3: CASSLAGGNNYEQYF. For the CDR3, the DNA is TGTGCCAGCAGCTTAGCGGGAGGGAACAACTACGAGCAGTACTTC.